The clone carrying this TCR beta chain was seen a handful of times. The ends were cut back, 1 base at V and 1 base at J, with 8 bases in the middle. CDR3 size: 14 residues. Germline loops: CDR1 SEHNR, CDR2 FQNEAQ (reference sequence). This record belongs to a study of T cell responses to AZD1222 COVID-19 vaccine. Measured with immunoSEQ multiplex PCR; TCRdb has only the in-frame clones, and not every one. This table holds around 110,000 clones, around 91% found once. The sequencing used peripheral blood, collected 28 days after the second AZD1222 dose. The clonotype originates from an adult who received the AZD1222 COVID-19 vaccine. J is TRBJ2-7 and V is TRBV7-9; D not certain. In DNA, the CDR3 is TGTGCCAGCAGCTTAGGGAAGGGATCCTACGAGCAGTACTTC. Translated, it gives CASSLGKGSYEQYF.